This T cell receptor beta chain was captured by sequencing in a study of blood T cell repertoires in COVID-19. Study overall: PBMCs, B-cell-depleted T cells, or T cells provided the cDNA or gDNA that made up the material.

The CDR3 sequence is 15 residues long. The germline V gene has CDR1 MNHNY and CDR2 SVGAGI (reference sequence). Trimming took 7 bases from V and 2 from J, leaving 18 bases between them. Repertoires were generated with immunoSEQ multiplex PCR, while TCRdb's copy carries only in-frame clones and drops some. The table shows a few hundred thousand clones, with 90% occurring only once. The sample taken for sequencing was peripheral blood. The J gene is TRBJ2-7, the V gene TRBV6-6; D ambiguous. This sequence originates from a woman in her twenties or thirties with COVID-19, enrolled during active disease. This chain's CDR3 is CASTLTPTVAYEQYF. The CDR3 nucleotides read TGTGCCAGCACTTTAACCCCCACAGTAGCCTACGAGCAGTACTTC.